What follows are 8 T cell receptor beta chains derived from one specimen sequenced in a study of cytomegalovirus exposure and HLA in healthy donors. The primer mix had 60 Vbeta and 13 Jbeta primers. TCRdb's table, derived via immunoSEQ multiplex PCR, lists solely in-frame clones and lacks some. Of roughly 80,000 clones listed, 67% are singletons. Specimen: PBMCs. These receptors all come from a woman between 45 and 60 years old in good health and CMV-seropositive.

The chain couples TRBV5-1 to TRBJ1-1; TRBD1 agrees at 7 bases. The germline CDR1 and CDR2 sequences are SGHRS and YFSETQ. This CDR3 is 14 amino acids long. Losses at the gene ends were 7 bases for V and 4 bases for J; bases not matched to a gene: 10. CDR3 region: CASGPQGGATEAFF. The CDR3 region has the DNA TGCGCCAGCGGACCCCAGGGGGGTGCCACTGAAGCTTTCTTT. Looking up the rest from reference TRBV5-1 and TRBJ1-1 gives the full variable domain: KAGVTQTPRYLIKTRGQQVTLSCSPISGHRSVSWYQQTPGQGLQFLFEYFSETQRNKGNFPGRFSGRQFSNSRSEMNVSTLELGDSALYLCASGPQGGATEAFFGQGTRLTVV.

This clone came up once. J is TRBJ1-2 and V is TRBV5-5, with D uncertain. Trimming removed 2 bases at V and 6 bases at J, with 11 bases between. The CDR3 contains 13 residues. The germline V gene has CDR1 SGHKS and CDR2 YYEKEE (reference sequence). The CDR3 DNA reads TGTGCCAGCAGCTTAAATTCGGTGGATGGCTACACCTTC. It specifies CASSLNSVDGYTF. Full variable domain (remainder filled in from reference TRBV5-5 and TRBJ1-2): DAGVTQSPTHLIKTRGQQVTLRCSPISGHKSVSWYQQVLGQGPQFIFQYYEKEERGRGNFPDRFSARQFPNYSSELNVNALLLGDSALYLCASSLNSVDGYTFGSGTRLTVV.

The gene calls are TRBV10-3 and TRBJ2-7; tentatively, D is TRBD2 (5 bases). CDR3 length: 14 residues. Germline assignment: CDR1 ENHRY and CDR2 SYGVKD. Trimming took off 3 bases at V and 3 bases at J, with 12 bases between the two ends. CDR3 nucleotide sequence: TGTGCCATCAGTGATGAGGGATTTGACTACGAGCAGTACTTC. Protein product: CAISDEGFDYEQYF.

The chain recombines TRBV11-2 with TRBJ2-7; D is possibly TRBD1 (5 bases). Per the germline V gene, CDR1 is SGHAT and CDR2 is FQNNGV. Trimming stripped 5 bases from V and 5 bases from J, with 22 bases between. This CDR3 comprises 16 residues. CDR3 sequence: CASSLGREWGLNEQYV. The CDR3 region has the DNA TGTGCCAGCAGCCTCGGCAGGGAATGGGGCTTAAACGAGCAGTACGTC.

This clone was observed once. J is TRBJ2-7 and V is TRBV5-6; 8 nucleotides match TRBD1. The germline CDR1 and CDR2 sequences are SGHDT and YYEEEE. The CDR3 totals 16 residues. Germline trimming cut 0 bases from V and 1 base from J; bases unmatched to any gene: 6. CDR3 protein: CASSLGIRDRSYEQYF. CDR3 bases: TGTGCCAGCAGCTTGGGTATCCGGGACAGGTCCTACGAGCAGTACTTC.

The V and J genes are TRBV2 and TRBJ2-2; D possibly corresponds to TRBD1 (6 bases). The CDR3 has 15 residues. Trimming pared 4 bases from V and 4 bases from J, leaving 13 bases between. Looked up from germline, CDR1 is SNHLY and CDR2 is FYNNEI. The chain's CDR3 is CASSGRGHFTGELFF. CDR3 sequence (DNA): TGTGCCAGCAGTGGCCGGGGACACTTCACCGGGGAGCTGTTTTTT.

The CDR3 sequence is CASSQGAGELFF. The CDR3 region has the DNA TGTGCCAGCAGTCAGGGGGCCGGGGAGCTGTTTTTT. This chain uses TRBV27 with TRBJ2-2; the match to TRBD1 covers 7 bases. Germline V gene lookup returns CDR1 MNHEY and CDR2 SMNVEV (reference sequence). This CDR3 is built from 12 residues. The V gene end was trimmed by 5 bases and the J gene end by 6 bases; junction bases not matched to a gene: 0.

This rearrangement joins TRBV7-9 to TRBJ1-2, with TRBD1 identical over 8 bases. CDR3 size: 17 residues. The J segment lost 2 bases and the V segment lost 4 bases, leaving 12 bases of the junction unmatched. Looked up from germline, CDR1 is SEHNR and CDR2 is FQNEAQ (reference sequence). The CDR3 reads CASSSELGQEINYGYTF. The CDR3 coding sequence is TGTGCCAGCAGCTCGGAACTGGGACAGGAGATAAACTATGGCTACACCTTC.